The 20 T cell receptor beta chains below were found in one sample sequenced in a study of blood T cell repertoires in COVID-19. Data came from immunoSEQ multiplex PCR; TCRdb stores just in-frame clones and leaves some out. The sample lists about 160,000 clones; 87% were seen once. The specimen was peripheral blood. The receptors shown here come from a woman in her fifties or sixties who had recovered from COVID-19.

The gene calls are TRBV2 and TRBJ1-1; TRBD1 matches at 9 bases. The germline gives CDR1 SNHLY, CDR2 FYNNEI. The CDR3 runs 17 residues. V gave up 7 bases and J gave up 4 bases; unmatched junction bases: 16. CDR3 loop: CASTFNPRDREVTEAFF. Here the CDR3 DNA reads TGTGCCAGCACCTTCAATCCGAGGGACAGGGAGGTCACTGAAGCTTTCTTT.

Points on this clone: Other DNA sequences in this sample translate to the same CDR3. V and J are TRBV18 and TRBJ2-5; unclear D gene. Deletions cut 0 bases from V and 2 bases from J, with 7 bases between. CDR3 size: 14 residues. From germline, CDR1 is KGHSH and CDR2 LQKENI. In DNA, the CDR3 is TGTGCCAGCTCACCACCGAACAGTCAAGAGACCCAGTACTTC. It yields the protein CASSPPNSQETQYF.

The rearrangement joins TRBV14 to TRBJ1-2; D is unclear. The CDR3 runs 13 residues. Trimming removed 3 bases from V and 0 bases from J, with 5 bases in between. CDR1 SGHDN and CDR2 FVKESK come from the germline V gene. DNA for the CDR3: TGTGCCAGCAGCCAGGGCACTAACTATGGCTACACCTTC. It codes for CASSQGTNYGYTF.

The V gene is TRBV4-2, the J gene TRBJ2-3; possibly TRBD1 for D (6 bases). The CDR3 sequence is 15 residues long. Between the trimmed V and J ends, which lost 0 bases and 3 bases, there was a span of 10 bases. Germline V gives CDR1 LGHNA, CDR2 YNFKEQ. CDR3 coding DNA: TGTGCCAGCAGCCAAGAGGTGCAGGGGACAGATACGCAGTATTTT. It codes for CASSQEVQGTDTQYF.

The chain couples TRBV24-1 to TRBJ1-6, with a weak D call TRBD1 (6 bases). Germline V CDR1 and CDR2: KGHDR, SFDVKD. V dropped 4 bases and J dropped 9 bases, with 15 bases sitting between them. There are 15 residues in the CDR3. CDR3 DNA: TGTGCCACCAGTGAGGAGGGGGGGAATAGTTCACCCCTCCACTTT. This codes for CATSEEGGNSSPLHF.

The V call is TRBV7-2, the J call TRBJ2-1; 9 bases are a match to TRBD1. With V trimmed by 4 bases and J by 6 bases, 13 bases remained unmatched. Looked up from germline, CDR1 is SGHTA and CDR2 is FQGNSA. The CDR3 runs 17 residues. The CDR3 spells CASSSLGGTGYINEQFF. For the CDR3, the DNA is TGTGCCAGCAGCTCCCTCGGGGGGACAGGGTATATCAATGAGCAGTTCTTC.

V usage is TRBV9 and J usage is TRBJ2-5; 11 bases match TRBD1. Germline CDR1 and CDR2: SGDLS and YYNGEE. CDR3 size: 15 residues. V was clipped by 3 bases and J by 4 bases; unmatched bases: 5. The CDR3 DNA sequence: TGTGCCAGCAGCGGAGGACAGGGGGCGGGAGAGACCCAGTACTTC. Protein sequence: CASSGGQGAGETQYF. Full variable domain (missing parts from reference TRBV9 and TRBJ2-5): DSGVTQTPKHLITATGQRVTLRCSPRSGDLSVYWYQQSLDQGLQFLIQYYNGEERAKGNILERFSAQQFPDLHSELNLSSLELGDSALYFCASSGGQGAGETQYFGPGTRLLVL.

This chain joins TRBV21-1 and TRBJ2-3; the D call TRBD1 from the table was never checked on the DNA. TRBV21-1 is listed as a pseudogene. This CDR3 is built from 15 residues. The CDR3 DNA reads as TGTGCCAGCAGCAAAGATTCCAGGTTCACAGATACGCAGTATTTT. Amino acid sequence: CASSKDSRFTDTQYF.

The J gene is TRBJ1-5, the V gene TRBV28; D is possibly TRBD1 (6 bases). CDR1 is MDHEN, CDR2 SYDVKM, per germline. V dropped 6 bases and J dropped 2 bases, with 14 bases sitting between them. The CDR3 runs 15 residues. DNA of the CDR3: TGTGCCAGCAGGGAAAGGGGGTATGGCAATCAGCCCCAGCATTTT. Translating it yields CASRERGYGNQPQHF.

The V gene is TRBV4-1, the J gene TRBJ2-3, with 13 bases that match TRBD2. CDR1 and CDR2 from the germline V gene are MGHRA and YSYEKL. J lost 0 bases, V lost 4 bases, and 7 bases had no gene match. The CDR3 covers 18 residues. For the CDR3, the DNA is TGCGCCAGCAGCCTCGGACTAGCGGGGGTACTGAGCACAGATACGCAGTATTTT. The encoded protein is CASSLGLAGVLSTDTQYF.

This sequence joins TRBV9 and TRBJ2-7; 11 bases are a match to TRBD2. Germline V CDR1 and CDR2: SGDLS, YYNGEE. The CDR3 totals 15 residues. V was pared by 3 bases and J by 6 bases, with 8 bases of the junction left unmatched. The CDR3 bases are TGTGCCAGCAGCGCGGGACTAGCGGTTCGGGGCGAGCAGTACTTC. This gives the protein CASSAGLAVRGEQYF.

The chain combines TRBV28 with TRBJ2-3; D may be TRBD1 (6 bases). Germline assignment: CDR1 MDHEN and CDR2 SYDVKM. V was pared by 2 bases and J by 2 bases, with 20 bases between. The CDR3 length is 18 residues. CDR3 coding DNA: TGTGCCAGCAGTTTAGAGGCAGGGACAACCTTATCCACAGATACGCAGTATTTT. Protein: CASSLEAGTTLSTDTQYF.

This clone was seen ten or more times. The rearrangement uses TRBV5-1 and TRBJ1-6, with 9 positions matching TRBD1. Germline trimming cut 5 bases from V and 7 bases from J; bases unmatched to any gene: 7. This CDR3 region has 15 residues. The V gene's germline CDR1 is SGHRS and CDR2 YFSETQ. CDR3: CASRTGGAGNSPLHF. The CDR3 DNA reads as TGCGCCAGCAGAACAGGGGGCGCCGGCAATTCACCCCTCCACTTT. Together with reference TRBV5-1 and TRBJ1-6, the CDR3 gives the full variable domain: KAGVTQTPRYLIKTRGQQVTLSCSPISGHRSVSWYQQTPGQGLQFLFEYFSETQRNKGNFPGRFSGRQFSNSRSEMNVSTLELGDSALYLCASRTGGAGNSPLHFGNGTRLTVT.

At least ten counts were recorded for this clone. This chain connects TRBV5-4 to TRBJ2-3; possibly TRBD2 for D (6 bases). V was pared by 4 bases and J by 7 bases, with 10 bases between. Germline V CDR1 and CDR2: SGHNT, YYREEE (reference sequence). This CDR3 contains 12 residues. The CDR3 sequence is CASSAGGHTQYF. DNA of the CDR3: TGTGCCAGCAGCGCCGGAGGGCATACGCAGTATTTT.

The chain recombines TRBV29-1 with TRBJ2-5; 13 bases line up with TRBD2. This CDR3 is 14 amino acids long. Germline-derived CDR1 and CDR2 are SQVTM and ANQGSEA. V was pared by 6 bases and J by 7 bases, with 8 bases of the junction left unmatched. The CDR3 protein is CSVWTSGGPGTQYF. The DNA for the CDR3 is TGCAGCGTATGGACTAGCGGGGGACCGGGGACCCAGTACTTC.

The chain employs TRBV4-2 and TRBJ1-2; 8 positions agree with TRBD1. The germline V gene encodes CDR1 LGHNA and CDR2 YNFKEQ. The ends lost 2 bases at V and 7 bases at J; junction bases unmatched: 9. The CDR3 consists of 15 residues. In DNA form, the CDR3 reads TGTGCCAGCAGCCAATTCGGACAGGGAGAGAGTGGCTACACCTTC. Residues: CASSQFGQGESGYTF.

This clone was counted between two and nine times. J is TRBJ2-1 and V is TRBV5-3; D not certain. TRBV5-3 is filed as an ORF, its function uncertain. The CDR3 totals 14 residues. Trimming removed 0 bases from V and 4 bases from J, with 8 bases in between. The CDR3 is CARSLARQYNEQFF. The CDR3 coding sequence is TGTGCCAGAAGCTTGGCCAGACAATACAATGAGCAGTTCTTC.

This clone was seen a few times. V usage is TRBV11-1 and J usage is TRBJ1-1, with 10 bases matching TRBD1. V shed 5 bases and J 11 bases; nucleotides not matched to a gene: 8. The CDR3 is 13 amino acids. The V gene's germline CDR1 is SGHAT and CDR2 FQDESV (reference sequence). The CDR3 region is CASSSRDRGKAFF. CDR3 sequence (DNA): TGTGCCAGCAGCAGCCGGGACAGGGGTAAGGCTTTCTTT.

The chain uses TRBV7-2 and TRBJ1-5, with a weak D call TRBD1 (5 bases). The V gene's germline CDR1 is SGHTA and CDR2 FQGNSA. This CDR3 region has 15 residues. Between the trimmed V and J ends, which lost 2 bases and 1 base, there was a span of 9 bases. The CDR3 loop reads CASSLWGDSNQPQHF. The CDR3, as DNA: TGTGCCAGCAGCTTATGGGGGGACAGCAATCAGCCCCAGCATTTT.

The chain carries TRBV5-1 and TRBJ2-1; TRBD2 matches 7 bases. Trimming removed 0 bases from V and 6 bases from J; junction bases left unmatched: 6. This CDR3 has 15 amino acids. Per germline, CDR1 SGHRS and CDR2 YFSETQ. The chain's CDR3 is CASSLEGRGLNEQFF. The CDR3 DNA reads TGCGCCAGCAGCTTGGAGGGGAGGGGACTCAATGAGCAGTTCTTC.